This T cell receptor (beta chain) was documented in a study of blood T cells in healthy people across ages. The V end was cut by 7 bases, the J end by 0 bases, with 9 bases between. There are 14 residues in the CDR3. CDR1 is MDHEN and CDR2 is SYDVKM in the germline V gene. A second PCR of roughly 7 to 11 cycles used a sample-barcoded 5' primer and a J-beta primer mix. TCRdb reprocessed the 5' RACE reads with MiXCR, giving one entry per CDR3 protein. The sample includes under 2 million distinct CDR3 sequences, about 35% of them seen just once. The sequenced material came from blood. This chain connects TRBV28 to TRBJ2-2; D is ambiguous. The clonotype was recovered from a woman in her 30s in good health. The CDR3 is CASKSEANTGELFF. The CDR3 coding sequence is TGTGCCAGCAAGTCAGAAGCGAACACCGGGGAGCTGTTTTTT. Full variable domain (rest looked up from reference TRBV28 and TRBJ2-2): DVKVTQSSRYLVKRTGEKVFLECVQDMDHENMFWYRQDPGLGLRLIYFSYDVKMKEKGDIPEGYSVSREKKERFSLILESASTNQTSMYLCASKSEANTGELFFGEGSRLTVL.